The sequence of this T cell receptor beta chain was determined in a study of response to subunit inactivated influenza vaccine. Study-wide results and caveats: Authors suggested each seasonal influenza vaccination recruits few new T cells.

The CDR3 covers 12 residues. Germline values: CDR1 DFQATT, CDR2 SNEGSKA (reference sequence). V lost 1 base, J lost 8 bases, and 11 bases lay in between. On this clonotype: As yet, its antigen is unknown.

TCRdb reprocessed the RT-PCR reads via MiXCR and lists one record per CDR3 protein. Found here are 650,000 to 800,000 distinct CDR3 sequences, around 20% of them singletons; the top ten hold about a tenth. V usage is TRBV20-1 and J usage is TRBJ1-2; possibly TRBD1 for D (6 bases). The TCR was taken from a man aged 45 to 65 who received an inactivated influenza vaccine. The input for sequencing was PBMCs from blood, taken 5 to 6 days after vaccination. The CDR3 spells CSARAGQQGYTF. CDR3 bases: TGCAGTGCTAGAGCGGGACAACAAGGCTACACCTTC.